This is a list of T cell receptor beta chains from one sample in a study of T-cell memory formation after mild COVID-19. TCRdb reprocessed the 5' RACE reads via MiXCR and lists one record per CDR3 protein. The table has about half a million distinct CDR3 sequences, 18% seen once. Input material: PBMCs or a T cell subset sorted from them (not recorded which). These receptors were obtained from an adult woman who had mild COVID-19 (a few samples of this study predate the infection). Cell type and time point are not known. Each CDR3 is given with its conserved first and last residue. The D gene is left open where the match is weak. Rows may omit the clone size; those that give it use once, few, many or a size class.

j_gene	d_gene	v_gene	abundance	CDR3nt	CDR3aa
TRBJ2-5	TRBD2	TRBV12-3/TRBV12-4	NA	TGTGCCAGCAGTTTAGCGAACGGCCCGTCGGGAGGAGAGACCCAGTACTTC	CASSLANGPSGGETQYF
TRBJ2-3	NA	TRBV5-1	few	TGCGCCAGCAGCTCAATGGGGGTCGGCACAGATACGCAGTATTTT	CASSSMGVGTDTQYF
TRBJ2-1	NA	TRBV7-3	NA	TGTGCCAGCAGCGAGGGGGTCCTGAACTACAATGAGCAGTTCTTC	CASSEGVLNYNEQFF
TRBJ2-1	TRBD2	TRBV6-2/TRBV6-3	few	TGTGCCAGCAGTTCCACACTAGCGCGCTATGAGCAGTTCTTC	CASSSTLARYEQFF
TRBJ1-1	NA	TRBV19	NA	TGTGCCAGTAGTATAGATTGGCTGAACACTGAAGCTTTCTTT	CASSIDWLNTEAFF
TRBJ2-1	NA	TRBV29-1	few	TGCAGCGTTGTACCAGTGGGTAGCGGTCCTAAGCAGTTCTTC	CSVVPVGSGPKQFF
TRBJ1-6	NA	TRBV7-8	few	TGTGCCAGCAGCCTATACGGGGCAGGGGAGTATAATTCACCCCTCCACTTT	CASSLYGAGEYNSPLHF
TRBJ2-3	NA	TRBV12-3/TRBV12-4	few	TGTGCCAGCAGTTTAGCTCGAGGGGCCCTAGGTACGCAGTATTTT	CASSLARGALGTQYF
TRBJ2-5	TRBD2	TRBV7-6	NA	TGTGCCAGCGGATCAAGCGGGGTAGGGGCTACCCAGTACTTC	CASGSSGVGATQYF
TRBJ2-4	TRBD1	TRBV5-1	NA	TGCGCCAGCAGGCCAGGGACAGAGCAAAACATTCAGTACTTC	CASRPGTEQNIQYF
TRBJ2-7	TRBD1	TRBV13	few	TGTGCCAGCAGCCCGGAGCTAGGAACAGGGGACATCTACGAGCAGTACTTC	CASSPELGTGDIYEQYF
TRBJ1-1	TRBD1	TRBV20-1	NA	TGCAGTGCGGGGACAGGGCTTAACACTGAAGCTTTCTTT	CSAGTGLNTEAFF
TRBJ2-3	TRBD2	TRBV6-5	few	TGTGCCAGCACCCTAGCGGGACGCACAGATACGCAGTATTTT	CASTLAGRTDTQYF
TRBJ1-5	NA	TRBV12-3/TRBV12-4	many	TGTGCCAGCAGTCCAGAACCCACGACAGCGCATTTT	CASSPEPTTAHF
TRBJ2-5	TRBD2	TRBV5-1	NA	TGCGCCAGCACCTTTGACGCGGGGGGATACGGAGAGACCCAGTACTTC	CASTFDAGGYGETQYF
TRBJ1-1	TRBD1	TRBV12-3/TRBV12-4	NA	TGTGCCAGCCGTGGGACAGACCCCGAAGCTTTCTTT	CASRGTDPEAFF
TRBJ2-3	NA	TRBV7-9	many	TGTGCCAGCAGCTTAGGTGGGATGTTGACAGATACGCAGTATTTT	CASSLGGMLTDTQYF
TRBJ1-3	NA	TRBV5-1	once	TGCGCCAGCAGCACTGGAGGGGGCTCTGGAAACACCATATATTTT	CASSTGGGSGNTIYF
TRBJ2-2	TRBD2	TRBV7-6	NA	TGTGCCAGCAGCGTCTTACTAGCGGTTAACACCGGGGAGCTGTTTTTT	CASSVLLAVNTGELFF
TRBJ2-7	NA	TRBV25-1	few	TGTGCCAGCAGGGAGACGGGACGGACCTACGAGCAGTACTTC	CASRETGRTYEQYF
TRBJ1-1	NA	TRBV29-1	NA	TGCAGCGCCACGGGGGCAACGAGGATTACTGAAGCTTTCTTT	CSATGATRITEAFF
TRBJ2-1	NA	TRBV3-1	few	TGTGCCAGCAGCCAAGAAGTGAGATACAATGAGCAGTTCTTC	CASSQEVRYNEQFF
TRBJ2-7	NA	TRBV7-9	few	TGTGCCAGCAGCTTCGGACGAAGGCACGAGCAGTACTTC	CASSFGRRHEQYF
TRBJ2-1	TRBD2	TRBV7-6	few	TGTGCCAGCAGCGTAGGGGCGGGAGGCGCTTACAATGAGCAGTTCTTC	CASSVGAGGAYNEQFF
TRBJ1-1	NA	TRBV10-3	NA	TGTGCCATCAGTAGCACAGGGAACACTGAAGCTTTCTTT	CAISSTGNTEAFF
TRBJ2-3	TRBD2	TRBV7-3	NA	TGTGCCAGCAGCTTAACGATGGGCGGGGGTACAGATACGCAGTATTTT	CASSLTMGGGTDTQYF
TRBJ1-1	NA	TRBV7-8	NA	TGTGCCAGCAGCTTACTCGGCGGCCTGAATCTTGCGAACACTGAAGCTTTCTTT	CASSLLGGLNLANTEAFF
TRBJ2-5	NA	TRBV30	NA	TGTGCCTGGAGTCGACAGGTACAAGAGACCCAGTACTTC	CAWSRQVQETQYF
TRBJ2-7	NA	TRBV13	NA	TGTGCCAGCAGCTTAGGCAGGGCGCTCTCCTACGAGCAGTACTTC	CASSLGRALSYEQYF
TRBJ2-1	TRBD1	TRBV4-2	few	TGTGCCAGCAGCCAAGGGGGACAGGGCTCAGCACATCAGTTCTTC	CASSQGGQGSAHQFF
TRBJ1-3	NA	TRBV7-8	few	TGTGCCAGCAGCTCCTATGGAAACACCATATATTTT	CASSSYGNTIYF
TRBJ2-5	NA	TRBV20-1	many	TGCAGTGCTAGAGATTTCAGATTCCAAGAGACCCAGTACTTC	CSARDFRFQETQYF
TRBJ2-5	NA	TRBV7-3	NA	TGTGCCAGCAGCGCTACACCTGGGGTGACCCAGTACTTC	CASSATPGVTQYF
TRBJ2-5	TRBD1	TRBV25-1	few	TGTGCCAGCAGTGGTAATCTCGGGACAGGCCAAGAGACCCAGTACTTC	CASSGNLGTGQETQYF
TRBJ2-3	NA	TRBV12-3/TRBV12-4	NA	TGTGCCAGCAGCGGGATCTCTAGCACAGATACGCAGTATTTT	CASSGISSTDTQYF
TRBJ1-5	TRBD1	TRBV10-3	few	TGTGCCATCAGCGGACAGGGGGCGCCGGGGCAGCCCCAGCATTTT	CAISGQGAPGQPQHF
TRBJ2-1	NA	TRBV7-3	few	TGTGCCAGCAGCTTAAACGTAGGTAGGAATGAGCAGTTCTTC	CASSLNVGRNEQFF
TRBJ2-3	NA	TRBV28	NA	TGTGCCAGCAGTTCGGCGGTGAGGGGAGATACGCAGTATTTT	CASSSAVRGDTQYF
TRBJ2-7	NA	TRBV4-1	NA	TGCGCCAGCAGCCAGAGAGGGGACGAGCAGTACTTC	CASSQRGDEQYF
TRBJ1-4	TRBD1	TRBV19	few	TGTGCCAGTAGTAACCCTTCCCCAGGGACAGTTAATGAAAAACTGTTTTTT	CASSNPSPGTVNEKLFF
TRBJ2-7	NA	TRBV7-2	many	TGTGCCAGCAGTACTCAAGACTACGAGCAGTACTTC	CASSTQDYEQYF